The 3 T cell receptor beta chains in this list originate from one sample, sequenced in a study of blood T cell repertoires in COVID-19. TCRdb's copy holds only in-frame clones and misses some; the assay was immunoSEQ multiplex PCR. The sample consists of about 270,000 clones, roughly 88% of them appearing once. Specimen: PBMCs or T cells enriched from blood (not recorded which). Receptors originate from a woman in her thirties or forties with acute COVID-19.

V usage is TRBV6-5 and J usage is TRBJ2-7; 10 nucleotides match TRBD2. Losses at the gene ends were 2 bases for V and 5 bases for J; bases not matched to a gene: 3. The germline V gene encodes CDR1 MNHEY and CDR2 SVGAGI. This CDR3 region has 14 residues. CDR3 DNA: TGTGCCAGCAGTTACCTAGCGGGAGTAAACGAGCAGTACTTC. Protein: CASSYLAGVNEQYF.

Here the CDR3 reads CSVDQGGAYNEQFF. The CDR3 nucleotides read TGCAGCGTTGATCAAGGGGGCGCCTACAATGAGCAGTTCTTC. The rearrangement uses TRBV29-1 and TRBJ2-1; TRBD1 matches at 7 bases. Looked up from germline, CDR1 is SQVTM and CDR2 is ANQGSEA. The CDR3 runs 14 residues. Trimming took 3 bases from V and 2 from J; bases not matched to a gene: 4.

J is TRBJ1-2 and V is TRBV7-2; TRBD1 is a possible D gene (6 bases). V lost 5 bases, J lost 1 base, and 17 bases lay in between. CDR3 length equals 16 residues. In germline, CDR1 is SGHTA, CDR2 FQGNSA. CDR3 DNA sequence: TGTGCCAGCAGCCTCGGCGACAGGCAGTATAACTATGGCTACACCTTC. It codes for CASSLGDRQYNYGYTF.